Reported below is one TCR beta chain. This sample was included in a study of blood T cell repertoires in COVID-19. Across the study: Both acute and convalescent COVID-19 samples were obtained from the United States, Italy and Spain. From T cells, B-cell-depleted T cells, or PBMCs came the material, which was cDNA or gDNA.

In the original workflow: Reference gene primer amplification gave estimated nucleated cell counts. The table came from immunoSEQ multiplex PCR; TCRdb's copy has only in-frame clones and leaves some out. V, J and clone size reflect that table, while D and trimming were determined from the DNA. The sample shows about 100,000 clones, about 84% of them seen only once. CDR1 is MNHEY, CDR2 SMNVEV, per germline (reference sequence). This CDR3 spans 14 amino acids. V dropped 3 bases and J dropped 3 bases, with 12 bases sitting between them. The TCR sequence derives from a human donor in a cohort sampled during active COVID-19. The sequencing input was peripheral blood. The chain recombines TRBV27 with TRBJ2-7; a weak D match, TRBD1 (6 bases). CDR3 region: CASSLGQGFYEQYF. The CDR3 DNA follows: TGTGCCAGCAGTTTGGGCCAGGGGTTCTACGAGCAGTACTTC.